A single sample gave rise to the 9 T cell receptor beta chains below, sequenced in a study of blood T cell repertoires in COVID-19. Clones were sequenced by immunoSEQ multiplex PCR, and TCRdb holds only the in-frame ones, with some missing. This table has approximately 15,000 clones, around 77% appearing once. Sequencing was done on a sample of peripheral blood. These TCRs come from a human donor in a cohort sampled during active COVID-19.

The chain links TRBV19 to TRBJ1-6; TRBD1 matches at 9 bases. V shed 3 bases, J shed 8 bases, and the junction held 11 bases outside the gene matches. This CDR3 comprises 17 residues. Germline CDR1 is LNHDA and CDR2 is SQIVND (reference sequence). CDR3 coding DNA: TGTGCCAGTAGTATCGGTGTCTTGGGACAGGGAGATTCACCCCTCCACTTT. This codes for CASSIGVLGQGDSPLHF.

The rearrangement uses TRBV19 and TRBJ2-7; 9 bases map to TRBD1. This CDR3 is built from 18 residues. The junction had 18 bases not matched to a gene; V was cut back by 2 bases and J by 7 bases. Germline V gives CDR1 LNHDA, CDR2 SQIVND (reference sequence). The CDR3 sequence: CASSIKAEGDRDTGEQYF. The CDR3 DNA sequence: TGTGCCAGTAGTATAAAAGCGGAAGGGGACAGGGATACGGGAGAGCAGTACTTC.

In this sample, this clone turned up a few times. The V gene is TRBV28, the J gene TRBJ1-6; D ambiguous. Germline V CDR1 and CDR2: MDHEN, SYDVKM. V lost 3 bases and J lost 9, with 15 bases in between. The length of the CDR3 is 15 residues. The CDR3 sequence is CASSLAGADGSPLHF. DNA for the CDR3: TGTGCCAGCAGTTTGGCAGGCGCCGACGGTTCACCCCTCCACTTT.

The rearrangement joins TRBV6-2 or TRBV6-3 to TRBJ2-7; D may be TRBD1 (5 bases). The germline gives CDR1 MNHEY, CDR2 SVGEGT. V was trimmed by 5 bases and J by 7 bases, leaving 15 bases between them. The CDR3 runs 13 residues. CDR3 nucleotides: TGTGCCAGCAGTCGCCCCCAGGGTGGGGAGCAGTACTTC. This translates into CASSRPQGGEQYF.

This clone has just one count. CDR3 region: CASSPDSFSGANVLTF. CDR3 in DNA: TGTGCCAGTAGTCCAGACTCCTTCTCTGGGGCCAACGTCCTGACTTTC. The V gene is TRBV19, the J gene TRBJ2-6; D gene uncertain. Deletions cut 5 bases from V and 0 bases from J, with 11 bases between. The V gene's germline CDR1 is LNHDA and CDR2 SQIVND (reference sequence). The CDR3 spans 16 residues.

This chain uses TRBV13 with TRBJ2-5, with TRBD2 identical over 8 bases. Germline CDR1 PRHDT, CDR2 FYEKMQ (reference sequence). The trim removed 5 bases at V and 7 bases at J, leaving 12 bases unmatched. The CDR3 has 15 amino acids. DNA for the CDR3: TGTGCCAGCAGCCTAAGACGGGGGGGTGAGGCGACCCAGTACTTC. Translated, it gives CASSLRRGGEATQYF.

The CDR3 DNA reads TGTGCCAGCAGCTTACAGAGGGGGACAGATACGCAGTATTTT. Its translation: CASSLQRGTDTQYF. This chain joins TRBV11-2 and TRBJ2-3, with D perhaps TRBD1 (6 bases). V lost 2 bases and J lost 3, with 9 bases in between. This CDR3 spans 14 amino acids. The V gene's germline CDR1 is SGHAT and CDR2 FQNNGV.

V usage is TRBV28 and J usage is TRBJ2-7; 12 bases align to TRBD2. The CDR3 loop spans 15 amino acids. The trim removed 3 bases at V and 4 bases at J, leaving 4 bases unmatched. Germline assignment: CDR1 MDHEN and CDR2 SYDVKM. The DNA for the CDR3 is TGTGCCAGCAGTTTCTTCGGGACTAGCGGGTACGAGCAGTACTTC. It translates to CASSFFGTSGYEQYF.

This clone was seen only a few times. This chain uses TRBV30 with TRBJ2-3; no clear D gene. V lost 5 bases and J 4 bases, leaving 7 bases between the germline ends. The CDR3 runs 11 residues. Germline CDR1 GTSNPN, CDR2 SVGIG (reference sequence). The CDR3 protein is CAWGLADTQYF. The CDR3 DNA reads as TGTGCCTGGGGATTAGCAGATACGCAGTATTTT.